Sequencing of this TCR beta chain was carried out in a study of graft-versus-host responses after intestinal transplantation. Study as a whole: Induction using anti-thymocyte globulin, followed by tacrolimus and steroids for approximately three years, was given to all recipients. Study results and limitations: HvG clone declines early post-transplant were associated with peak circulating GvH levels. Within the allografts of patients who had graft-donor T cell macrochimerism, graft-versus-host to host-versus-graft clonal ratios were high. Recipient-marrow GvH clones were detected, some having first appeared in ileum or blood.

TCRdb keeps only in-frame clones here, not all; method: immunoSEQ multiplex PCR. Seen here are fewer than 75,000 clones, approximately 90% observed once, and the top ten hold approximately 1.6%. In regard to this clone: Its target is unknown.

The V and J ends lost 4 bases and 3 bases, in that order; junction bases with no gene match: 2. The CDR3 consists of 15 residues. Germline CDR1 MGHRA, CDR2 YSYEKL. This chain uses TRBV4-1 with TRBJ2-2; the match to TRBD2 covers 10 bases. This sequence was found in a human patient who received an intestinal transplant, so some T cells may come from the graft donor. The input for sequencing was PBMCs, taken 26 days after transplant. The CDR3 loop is CASSLLAGDTGELFF. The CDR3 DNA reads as TGCGCCAGCAGCCTCCTAGCGGGGGACACCGGGGAGCTGTTTTTT.